This T cell receptor (beta chain) was identified during a study of CD8 T cells in Susac syndrome (dated 2019 in TCRdb). At the level of the whole study: Among the Susac syndrome patients who were sequenced, clinically active disease was present in six and clinical remission was observed in under ten. At blood withdrawal, Susac syndrome patients were either therapy-naive, taking corticosteroids (in some cases with IVIg as well), or taking IVIg alone. The study used repertoire sequencing to test whether antigen drove CD8+ T cell activation and differentiation in Susac syndrome. The study compared CD8+ T cell repertoire clonality among over ten healthy donors, around 14 Susac syndrome patients and roughly 16 multiple sclerosis patients.

High-throughput TCR beta sequencing profiled peripheral blood CD8+ and CD4+ T cells from healthy donors, Susac syndrome patients and multiple sclerosis patients. Susac syndrome patients met recently defined diagnostic criteria for definite or probable disease. Bulk CD8+ and CD4+ T cells were purified by magnetic negative isolation, whereas CD8+ TEMRA cells were enriched by FACS. Blood was drawn into EDTA tubes, processed within 24 hours, and PBMCs were isolated by density gradient centrifugation. PBMCs intended for TCR sequencing were cryopreserved in liquid nitrogen and were subsequently thawed in a 37 degrees C water bath. A purity of at least 90% was achieved for sorted or isolated CD4+, CD8+ and CD8+ TEMRA cells. What the study reported, not specific to this receptor: The TCR sequencing and HLA analysis was acknowledged to have included a relatively small number of individuals. Roughly 15 Susac-specific public clones were identified in the total CD8+ repertoire, and a few Susac-specific public clones were identified in the CD8+ TEMRA repertoire. Susac syndrome CD8+ repertoires showed clonal expansion, highest in CD8+ TEMRA cells and greater in clinically active than remitting patients.

V is pared back by 0 bases and J by 4 bases, with 8 bases lying between the germline termini. CDR1 and CDR2 are read off the germline V gene as SGDLS and YYNGEE. The CDR3 spans 13 residues, from the cysteine through the phenylalanine. Only the CDR3 DNA stays, 39 bases, in frame from base 1. RNA was extracted with the RNeasy kit and roughly 0.45 to 1 ug was reverse transcribed using random hexamers. The immunoSEQ multiplex PCR assay, covering 54 Vbeta and 13 Jbeta segments, was used to amplify TCR beta CDR3 regions. Bias from PCR amplification was corrected by using a synthetic template baseline for primer optimization and for computational correction. The authors' analysis ran thus. Reads were assigned to V, D and J genes according to IMGT and analyzed in immunoSEQ Analyzer, with only productive sequences retained. Clonality was computed as one minus Shannon entropy normalized by log2 of the number of productive unique sequences. For each patient and control, public and private clones were evaluated among the 100 most prevalent clones. Clones were defined as Susac-specific when absent from the healthy and MS cohorts, from approximately 970 published viral clones and from other ImmuneACCESS disease sequences. In-frame beta chains were kept once TCRdb had trimmed the public reads at Q25 with fastp and called clones with MiXCR. Rows are unified per CDR3 protein, each entry keeping the most common DNA and genes. TCRdb's processing, not the study's, gives the V and J calls here. Recorded for this sample are about 140,000 distinct CDR3 sequences; about 95% of them occurred a single time. Of the sample, about 0.18% is held by the ten largest clones.

As concerns this clonotype: This clone's antigen is unknown. Base qualities are not recorded, but no much larger clone differs from it by a single base.

Specimen: CD8+ T cells from PBMCs. The receptor chain draws on TRBV9 and TRBJ2-7, with the D gene uncertain. The sequence was collected from a human donor with Susac syndrome. CDR3 loop: CASSVDSRYEQYF. The DNA reads TGTGCCAGCAGCGTAGATTCGAGGTACGAGCAGTACTTC.